One sample yielded the 23 T cell receptor beta chains listed below, sequenced in a study of shared clonotypes between healthy human individuals. Libraries were prepared by immunoSEQ multiplex PCR; TCRdb keeps only in-frame clonotypes and omits some of them. The sample consists of a few hundred thousand clones, 70% to 85% of them appearing once. Sequences were obtained from PBMCs. The receptors come from a woman aged 40 to 50 in good health. Some clones in this sample may be carry-over from other donors' samples.

A word on this clone: The junction and the germline gene differ at one end; a read error may be behind it. The CDR3 region has the DNA TGTGCCGGCAGCTTAGGCCGGGGGCTCTCCTACGAGCAGTACTTC. Translated: CAGSLGRGLSYEQYF. The chain carries TRBV11-2 and TRBJ2-7; TRBD1 or TRBD2 may be the D gene (6 bases each). CDR3 length: 15 residues. CDR1 SGHAT and CDR2 FQNNGV come from the germline V gene. The full variable domain, its missing parts supplied by reference TRBV11-2 and TRBJ2-7, is EAGVAQSPRYKIIEKRQSVAFWCNPISGHATLYWYQQILGQGPKLLIQFQNNGVVDDSQLPKDRFSAERLKGVDSTLKIQPAKLEDSAVYLCAGSLGRGLSYEQYFGPGTRLTVT.

CDR3 sequence: CASSSRGGEAEAFF. The CDR3 DNA is TGCGCCAGCAGCTCCAGGGGGGGAGAGGCTGAAGCTTTCTTT. The chain couples TRBV4-1 to TRBJ1-1; 7 nucleotides agree with TRBD1. The CDR3 is made up of 14 amino acids. Per germline, CDR1 MGHRA and CDR2 YSYEKL. V shed 5 bases and J 6 bases; nucleotides not matched to a gene: 9.

The J gene is TRBJ2-1, the V gene TRBV9; D is unclear. V shed 1 base and J shed 0 bases, with 14 bases lying between them. In germline, CDR1 is SGDLS, CDR2 YYNGEE. This CDR3 has 17 amino acids. The CDR3 DNA follows: TGTGCCAGCAGCGTAAGTCACAGCGAGAGCTCCTACAATGAGCAGTTCTTC. Its translation is CASSVSHSESSYNEQFF.

The chain couples TRBV11-2 to TRBJ2-2; 13 positions match TRBD2. CDR1 is SGHAT and CDR2 is FQNNGV in the germline V gene. This CDR3 has 16 amino acids. The V segment lost 1 base and the J segment 8 bases; nucleotides outside the gene matches: 4. The CDR3 reads CASSLALAGGVGELFF. CDR3 in DNA: TGTGCCAGCAGCTTAGCACTAGCGGGAGGGGTTGGGGAGCTGTTTTTT.

On this clone: This sample includes further DNA sequences coding for the same CDR3. CDR3 sequence (DNA): TGTGCCAGCAGCTTACGAGGAACATACCAAGAGACCCAGTACTTC. Amino acids: CASSLRGTYQETQYF. This chain links TRBV11-2 with TRBJ2-5, with D unresolved. The germline gives CDR1 SGHAT, CDR2 FQNNGV. With 2 bases removed from V and 0 bases from J, the gap between germline ends came to 10 bases. The CDR3 runs 15 residues.

This chain joins TRBV18 and TRBJ1-3; 8 positions agree with TRBD1. V gave up 3 bases and J gave up 0 bases; unmatched junction bases: 7. The CDR3 length is 17 residues. Germline assignment: CDR1 KGHSH and CDR2 LQKENI. CDR3 DNA sequence: TGTGCCAGCTCACCGCCCGGACAGGGCCTCTCTGGAAACACCATATATTTT. Translated: CASSPPGQGLSGNTIYF.

This clone was seen just once. CDR3 protein: CATSPHRGTSEVHEQYF. DNA for the CDR3: TGTGCCACCAGCCCACACAGGGGGACTAGCGAGGTCCACGAGCAGTACTTC. The chain links TRBV15 to TRBJ2-7, with 10 positions matching TRBD2. J was trimmed by 5 bases and V by 5 bases; bases with no gene match: 15. Germline V gene sequence: CDR1 LNHNV, CDR2 YYDKDF (reference sequence). The CDR3 is made up of 17 amino acids.

V gene TRBV4-1 combines with J gene TRBJ2-1; 9 bases agree with TRBD2. Germline lookup yields CDR1 MGHRA and CDR2 YSYEKL. The CDR3 loop spans 18 amino acids. V dropped 1 base and J dropped 2; count of bases not matched to a gene: 9. The CDR3 bases are TGCGCCAGCAGCCAAGGAAGCGGGAGGAACCAACCCTACAATGAGCAGTTCTTC. Translating gives CASSQGSGRNQPYNEQFF.

The chain links TRBV19 to TRBJ1-2; no reliable D call. CDR3 length equals 13 residues. CDR1 is LNHDA, CDR2 SQIVND, per germline (reference sequence). Trimming shortened V by 3 bases and J by 5 bases, and 10 bases separated the two germline ends. CDR3 sequence reads: CASSIEGFYGYTF. Here the CDR3 DNA reads TGTGCCAGTAGTATTGAGGGATTTTATGGCTACACCTTC.

The CDR3 DNA follows: TGTGCCAGCTTGCTCGGACAGGGAACTGAAGCTTTCTTT. Amino acid sequence: CASLLGQGTEAFF. The chain uses TRBV2 and TRBJ1-1; 8 nucleotides agree with TRBD1. Losses at the gene ends were 8 bases for V and 5 bases for J; bases not matched to a gene: 7. The CDR3 covers 13 residues. Germline CDR1 and CDR2: SNHLY and FYNNEI.

The chain has TRBV28 and TRBJ2-6; tentative D call: TRBD1 (5 bases). Looked up from germline, CDR1 is MDHEN and CDR2 is SYDVKM. V was pared by 7 bases and J by 0 bases, with 16 bases between. The CDR3 spans 17 residues. CDR3 nucleotide sequence: TGTGCCAGCACAGGGATCAGTTCAAGCTCTGGGGCCAACGTCCTGACTTTC. This sequence encodes CASTGISSSSGANVLTF.

CDR3 sequence reads: CASREAAGAEAFF. For the CDR3, the DNA is TGTGCCAGCCGTGAGGCAGCCGGGGCTGAAGCTTTCTTT. The V and J genes are TRBV19 and TRBJ1-1; D not resolved. CDR3 size: 13 residues. Germline V lookup: CDR1 LNHDA, CDR2 SQIVND (reference sequence). V shed 9 bases and J shed 6 bases, with 17 bases lying between them.

This clone was recorded once. The chain carries TRBV7-6 and TRBJ2-7; TRBD1 might be the D (7 bases). The CDR3 sequence is 15 residues long. The V end lost 1 base, the J end lost 1 base, and 11 bases lay between the germline ends. Germline V CDR1 and CDR2: SGHVS, FNYEAQ. CDR3 sequence reads: CASSLGQGGSYEQYF. The CDR3, as DNA: TGTGCCAGCAGCTTAGGACAGGGAGGTTCCTACGAGCAGTACTTC.

This clone appeared a few times. The CDR3 here is CAISEYGGSYEQYF. The CDR3 DNA is TGTGCCATCAGTGAGTATGGCGGGAGCTACGAGCAGTACTTC. This chain links TRBV10-3 with TRBJ2-7, with TRBD2 matching over 7 bases. The CDR3 length is 14 residues. V shed 1 base and J 3 bases; nucleotides not matched to a gene: 3. The germline V gene encodes CDR1 ENHRY and CDR2 SYGVKD.

There are a few counts of this clone. The chain couples TRBV2 to TRBJ1-5; tentatively, D is TRBD1 (5 bases). Per the germline V gene, CDR1 is SNHLY and CDR2 is FYNNEI. CDR3 length: 13 residues. The V and J ends lost 7 bases and 2 bases respectively, with 9 bases between them. CDR3 nucleotides: TGTGCCAGCAAAAGGGACGGCAATCAGCCCCAGCATTTT. This translates into CASKRDGNQPQHF.

This chain connects TRBV7-6 to TRBJ2-2; no reliable D call. The germline V and J ends were trimmed by 3 bases and 8 bases, with 7 bases remaining between them. The germline gives CDR1 SGHVS, CDR2 FNYEAQ. The CDR3 contains 12 residues. CDR3 amino acids: CASSFFSGELFF. The CDR3 nucleotides are TGTGCCAGCAGCTTCTTCTCGGGGGAGCTGTTTTTT.

V usage is TRBV30 and J usage is TRBJ1-3; TRBD1 is a possible D gene (6 bases). The germline V gene has CDR1 GTSNPN and CDR2 SVGIG (reference sequence). V dropped 6 bases and J dropped 0 bases, with 12 bases sitting between them. The CDR3 loop spans 14 amino acids. DNA for the CDR3: TGTGCCTGCAGGGGACCGATCTCTGGAAACACCATATATTTT. As protein: CACRGPISGNTIYF.

The genes are TRBV6-6 and TRBJ2-7; D is unresolved. CDR1 and CDR2 from the germline V gene are MNHNY and SVGAGI (reference sequence). V lost 5 bases and J 5 bases, leaving 7 bases between the germline ends. This CDR3 has 11 amino acids. CDR3 DNA sequence: TGTGCCAGCAGTGGTTTTGACGAGCAGTACTTC. Translated: CASSGFDEQYF.

The rearrangement uses TRBV9 and TRBJ2-3; D is unclear. CDR3 length: 13 amino acids. CDR1 SGDLS and CDR2 YYNGEE come from the germline V gene. V lost 3 bases to trimming and J lost 2 bases, with 7 bases between them. The CDR3 protein is CASSGSNTDTQYF. The CDR3 bases are TGTGCCAGCAGCGGGTCCAACACAGATACGCAGTATTTT.

The chain links TRBV28 to TRBJ2-4; possibly TRBD1 or TRBD2 for D (5 bases each). The CDR3 sequence is 13 residues long. The germline V gene encodes CDR1 MDHEN and CDR2 SYDVKM. V lost 3 bases and J 11 bases, leaving 14 bases between the germline ends. The CDR3 DNA sequence: TGTGCCAGCAGTTTTGTTGGGACGGAGGTTCAGTACTTC. Translation gives CASSFVGTEVQYF.

This sequence joins TRBV2 and TRBJ1-5; maybe TRBD1 (5 bases). Trimming shortened V by 9 bases and J by 6 bases, and 9 bases separated the two germline ends. Germline loops: CDR1 SNHLY, CDR2 FYNNEI. The CDR3 totals 11 residues. The CDR3 bases are TGTGCCAGTGGGGGGGGTCAGCCCCAGCATTTT. It yields the protein CASGGGQPQHF.

The chain combines TRBV4-2 with TRBJ1-1; 9 bases map to TRBD1. Trimming at V came to 4 bases and at J to 6 bases, leaving 15 bases not matched to a gene. This CDR3 has 17 amino acids. Germline lookup yields CDR1 LGHNA and CDR2 YNFKEQ. Here the CDR3 reads CASSRVSSGTGFPEAFF. The CDR3 coding sequence is TGTGCCAGCAGCCGAGTCTCTTCCGGGACAGGGTTCCCTGAAGCTTTCTTT.

V usage is TRBV29-1 and J usage is TRBJ2-4; TRBD2 might be the D (5 bases). V was shortened by 3 bases and J by 3 bases, with 12 bases between the two germline ends. The CDR3 is 14 amino acids. The germline gives CDR1 SQVTM, CDR2 ANQGSEA. CDR3 sequence reads: CSVDAGLDKNIQYF. DNA of the CDR3: TGCAGCGTTGACGCAGGACTGGACAAAAACATTCAGTACTTC.